The 26 T cell receptor beta chains below all came from one sample that was sequenced in a study of glioma-infiltrating T cells after dendritic cell vaccination. Sequencing used immunoSEQ multiplex PCR; TCRdb keeps in-frame clones, though not all of them. In the table there are around 97,000 clones, roughly 81% of which are singletons. Sequences were derived from blood, sampled before dendritic cell vaccination. These receptors came from a human donor with glioblastoma.

V and J are TRBV12-5 and TRBJ2-7; 8 positions match TRBD1. There are 13 residues in the CDR3. V was pared by 5 bases and J by 3 bases, with 3 bases of the junction left unmatched. Germline V gene lookup returns CDR1 LGHNT and CDR2 FRNRAP. The CDR3 region has the DNA TGTGCTAGTGGTGATGGGACAGGCTACGAGCAGTACTTC. This encodes CASGDGTGYEQYF.

V is TRBV10-3 and J is TRBJ2-7; 9 bases fit TRBD1. Germline V gives CDR1 ENHRY, CDR2 SYGVKD. V was clipped by 4 bases and J by 4 bases; unmatched bases: 8. The CDR3 contains 15 residues. The CDR3 DNA sequence: TGTGCCATCAGTGGGGTAGGGACAGGGATTTACGAGCAGTACTTC. Translation gives CAISGVGTGIYEQYF.

This chain links TRBV4-2 with TRBJ2-3; 8 nucleotides match TRBD2. Trimming took 2 bases from V and 3 from J; bases not matched to a gene: 4. The CDR3 runs 15 residues. Per germline, CDR1 LGHNA and CDR2 YNFKEQ. The CDR3 reads CASSQTAGETDTQYF. The CDR3 coding sequence is TGTGCCAGCAGCCAAACAGCGGGGGAAACAGATACGCAGTATTTT.

The table lists this clone with a count of one. The rearrangement uses TRBV6-1 and TRBJ2-3, with a weak D call TRBD1 (6 bases). V was trimmed by 7 bases and J by 3 bases, leaving 11 bases between them. The CDR3 is made up of 13 amino acids. Germline V gives CDR1 MNHNS, CDR2 SASEGT. The CDR3 DNA reads as TGTGCCAGCACACAGGGAAGGACAGATACGCAGTATTTT. Encoded protein: CASTQGRTDTQYF.

This clone is a singleton in its sample. J is TRBJ2-4 and V is TRBV9; 7 positions agree with TRBD1. V dropped 4 bases and J dropped 7; count of bases not matched to a gene: 8. The CDR3 covers 14 residues. CDR1 SGDLS and CDR2 YYNGEE come from the germline V gene. CDR3 protein: CASSMTGWSNIQYF. The CDR3 DNA follows: TGTGCCAGCAGCATGACAGGGTGGTCCAACATTCAGTACTTC.

The V gene is TRBV4-3, the J gene TRBJ2-3; 9 bases align to TRBD1. From germline, CDR1 is LGHNA and CDR2 YSLEER. J lost 3 bases, V lost 1 base, and 8 bases had no gene match. This CDR3 has 17 residues. CDR3 bases: TGCGCCAGCAGCCAAGCGTTGGGACAGGGACAAACAGATACGCAGTATTTT. It encodes CASSQALGQGQTDTQYF.

The genes are TRBV25-1 and TRBJ2-1; a possible D gene is TRBD2 (6 bases). The ends were cut back, 6 bases at V and 8 bases at J, with 26 bases in the middle. The germline CDR1 and CDR2 sequences are MGHDK and SYGVNS. The CDR3 runs to 17 residues. The CDR3 nucleotides are TGTGCCAGCAGATCCCAGGCGGGGAGAGAACGTAGCTATGAGCAGTTCTTC. Its protein is CASRSQAGRERSYEQFF.

The V call is TRBV7-2, the J call TRBJ2-1, with a tentative D call TRBD2 (6 bases). Germline CDR1 SGHTA, CDR2 FQGNSA. The CDR3 contains 14 residues. Trimming took off 3 bases at V and 7 bases at J, with 13 bases between the two ends. CDR3 residues: CASSFSTGVNEQFF. CDR3 nucleotides: TGTGCCAGCAGCTTCTCGACGGGGGTTAATGAGCAGTTCTTC. The complete variable domain, with remaining parts taken from reference TRBV7-2 and TRBJ2-1, reads GAGVSQSPSNKVTEKGKDVELRCDPISGHTALYWYRQSLGQGLEFLIYFQGNSAPDKSGLPSDRFSAERTGGSVSTLTIQRTQQEDSAVYLCASSFSTGVNEQFFGPGTRLTVL.

This clone was seen once. This chain uses TRBV4-1 with TRBJ1-2, with 12 nucleotides matching TRBD1. The germline V gene has CDR1 MGHRA and CDR2 YSYEKL. The CDR3 runs to 16 residues. The trim removed 5 bases at V and 0 bases at J, leaving 4 bases unmatched. CDR3 amino acids: CASSLGQGAANYGYTF. The CDR3 DNA is TGCGCCAGCAGCTTGGGACAGGGGGCGGCTAACTATGGCTACACCTTC.

The V call is TRBV5-1, the J call TRBJ2-7; 11 bases agree with TRBD2. V was pared by 2 bases and J by 3 bases, with 4 bases of the junction left unmatched. CDR1 is SGHRS, CDR2 YFSETQ, per germline. CDR3 length: 15 amino acids. The CDR3, as DNA: TGCGCCAGCAGCTTCCTAGCGGGGGGAATCTACGAGCAGTACTTC. It is translated as CASSFLAGGIYEQYF.

The chain employs TRBV11-2 and TRBJ2-3, with D perhaps TRBD1 (8 bases). Trimming stripped 2 bases from V and 1 base from J, with 16 bases between. The CDR3 length is 17 residues. Germline-derived CDR1 and CDR2 are SGHAT and FQNNGV. The CDR3 sequence: CASSLNRGGSGTDTQYF. The CDR3 bases are TGTGCCAGCAGCTTAAACAGGGGGGGGTCTGGCACAGATACGCAGTATTTT.

V usage is TRBV10-1 and J usage is TRBJ2-2, with 7 bases aligning to TRBD2. V was clipped by 2 bases and J by 1 base; unmatched bases: 4. The CDR3 is 16 residues long. Per the germline V gene, CDR1 is WNHNN and CDR2 is SYGVQD (reference sequence). The CDR3 loop is CASSEELAGNTGELFF. The CDR3 DNA reads as TGCGCCAGCAGTGAGGAGTTAGCGGGGAACACCGGGGAGCTGTTTTTT.

The J gene is TRBJ2-1, the V gene TRBV4-2, with D possibly being TRBD2 (6 bases). V lost 2 bases and J 3 bases, leaving 17 bases between the germline ends. From germline, CDR1 is LGHNA and CDR2 YNFKEQ. CDR3 length equals 17 residues. Written as DNA, the CDR3 is TGTGCCAGCAGCCAATCAAGGGCGGGACTCGGCTACAATGAGCAGTTCTTC. Translated, it gives CASSQSRAGLGYNEQFF.

The chain combines TRBV4-1 with TRBJ2-1, with a weak D call TRBD2 (6 bases). Germline values: CDR1 MGHRA, CDR2 YSYEKL. This CDR3 has 14 amino acids. The V end was cut by 3 bases, the J end by 9 bases, with 15 bases between. CDR3 bases: TGCGCCAGCAGCCAGGGGGAGGTGGTTGGTGAGCAGTTCTTC. Protein product: CASSQGEVVGEQFF.

V is TRBV4-1 and J is TRBJ2-7; D not certain. The CDR3 consists of 17 residues. Between the trimmed V and J ends, which lost 0 bases and 0 bases, there was a span of 15 bases. CDR1 is MGHRA and CDR2 is YSYEKL in the germline V gene. In DNA form, the CDR3 reads TGCGCCAGCAGCCAAGAGCCAATGCACAGTAACTCCTACGAGCAGTACTTC. Protein product: CASSQEPMHSNSYEQYF.

V and J are TRBV15 and TRBJ1-2; tentative D call: TRBD1 (6 bases). CDR1 is LNHNV and CDR2 is YYDKDF in the germline V gene (reference sequence). The CDR3 sequence is 16 residues long. Trimming took off 0 bases at V and 3 bases at J, with 14 bases between the two ends. CDR3 coding DNA: TGTGCCACCAGCAGAGATCGGGTAGGGGGGGACTATGGCTACACCTTC. Its translation is CATSRDRVGGDYGYTF.

This chain uses TRBV7-6 with TRBJ2-7; the match to TRBD2 covers 10 bases. Germline V lookup: CDR1 SGHVS, CDR2 FNYEAQ. The CDR3 loop spans 15 amino acids. J lost 3 bases, V lost 0 bases, and 2 bases had no gene match. CDR3 sequence reads: CASSLAASGGYEQYF. The DNA for the CDR3 is TGTGCCAGCAGCTTAGCGGCTAGCGGGGGCTACGAGCAGTACTTC.

The rearrangement uses TRBV18 and TRBJ2-7; the match to TRBD2 covers 11 bases. Per the germline V gene, CDR1 is KGHSH and CDR2 is LQKENI. The CDR3 has 17 amino acids. After removal of 4 bases from V and 6 bases from J, the junction contained 14 bases not matched to a gene. The CDR3 nucleotides read TGTGCCAGCTCACAAACTCCCGCTTTAGCGGGGGGGACCGAGCAGTACTTC. Amino acids: CASSQTPALAGGTEQYF.

The chain carries TRBV30 and TRBJ1-2; the D is unclear. Looked up from germline, CDR1 is GTSNPN and CDR2 is SVGIG (reference sequence). The CDR3 has 14 residues. Trimming shortened V by 3 bases and J by 2 bases, and 13 bases separated the two germline ends. The CDR3 sequence: CAWSPPGSNYGYTF. CDR3 nucleotides: TGTGCCTGGAGCCCACCGGGGTCCAACTATGGCTACACCTTC. The variable domain in full, with the rest retrieved from reference TRBV30 and TRBJ1-2, is SQTIHQWPATLVQPVGSPLSLECTVEGTSNPNLYWYRQAAGRGLQLLFYSVGIGQISSEVPQNLSASRPQDRQFILSSKKLLLSDSGFYLCAWSPPGSNYGYTFGSGTRLTVV.

This sequence joins TRBV14 and TRBJ1-1; a weak D match, TRBD1 (6 bases). Germline V CDR1 and CDR2: SGHDN, FVKESK. This CDR3 is built from 15 residues. The V gene lost 6 bases and the J gene lost 1 base, with 15 bases spanning the gap. CDR3 nucleotides: TGTGCCAGCAGTCCTCAGGGGTCGAGGAACACTGAAGCTTTCTTT. Translated: CASSPQGSRNTEAFF. Drawing the rest from reference TRBV14 and TRBJ1-1, the complete variable domain is EAGVTQFPSHSVIEKGQTVTLRCDPISGHDNLYWYRRVMGKEIKFLLHFVKESKQDESGMPNNRFLAERTGGTYSTLKVQPAELEDSGVYFCASSPQGSRNTEAFFGQGTRLTVV.

This clone was seen only a few times. The chain employs TRBV29-1 and TRBJ2-1, with TRBD2 matching over 10 bases. This CDR3 is built from 17 residues. With V trimmed by 2 bases and J by 5 bases, 12 bases remained unmatched. Germline V CDR1 and CDR2: SQVTM, ANQGSEA. CDR3 bases: TGCAGCGTTGAAATCAAGCGGGGGGGTCTTATCGACAATGAGCAGTTCTTC. Translated: CSVEIKRGGLIDNEQFF.

The chain recombines TRBV7-9 with TRBJ1-5, with TRBD1 as a possible D gene (5 bases). The V gene lost 4 bases and the J gene lost 6 bases, with 19 bases spanning the gap. Per the germline V gene, CDR1 is SEHNR and CDR2 is FQNEAQ (reference sequence). The CDR3 extends over 16 amino acids. CDR3 sequence (DNA): TGTGCCAGCAGCTCAGGGTATGGGGGGAAGGGTCAGCCCCAGCATTTT. Amino acids: CASSSGYGGKGQPQHF.

V and J are TRBV7-9 and TRBJ2-7, with 7 bases lining up with TRBD2. Per the germline V gene, CDR1 is SEHNR and CDR2 is FQNEAQ (reference sequence). J lost 2 bases, V lost 8 bases, and 9 bases had no gene match. CDR3 size: 14 residues. The CDR3 DNA is TGTGCCAGCGGGGGGAGGGCGGGCCCCTACGAGCAGTACTTC. Protein sequence: CASGGRAGPYEQYF.

The V call is TRBV7-9, the J call TRBJ1-4; 9 bases match TRBD1. The germline V gene has CDR1 SEHNR and CDR2 FQNEAQ (reference sequence). This CDR3 contains 14 residues. V was clipped by 3 bases and J by 8 bases; unmatched bases: 4. The CDR3 DNA is TGTGCCAGCAGCTTGACAGGGGGTTCGGAAAAACTGTTTTTT. Its protein is CASSLTGGSEKLFF.

The chain is built from TRBV5-4 and TRBJ2-1; D perhaps matches TRBD2 (6 bases). This CDR3 is built from 12 residues. From germline, CDR1 is SGHNT and CDR2 YYREEE (reference sequence). The V end lost 2 bases, the J end lost 7 bases, and 7 bases lay between the germline ends. CDR3 coding DNA: TGTGCCAGCAGCTTTGGGACTAATGAGCAGTTCTTC. This gives the protein CASSFGTNEQFF.

This clone has only one observation. The rearrangement links TRBV5-6 to TRBJ1-2, with 9 positions matching TRBD1. The CDR3 covers 13 residues. Germline values: CDR1 SGHDT, CDR2 YYEEEE. J lost 8 bases, V lost 0 bases, and 2 bases had no gene match. The CDR3 nucleotides read TGTGCCAGCAGCTTGGGACAGGGGGAAGGCTACACCTTC. It translates to CASSLGQGEGYTF. Filled out from reference TRBV5-6 and TRBJ1-2, the complete variable domain reads DAGVTQSPTHLIKTRGQQVTLRCSPKSGHDTVSWYQQALGQGPQFIFQYYEEEERQRGNFPDRFSGHQFPNYSSELNVNALLLGDSALYLCASSLGQGEGYTFGSGTRLTVV.